This T cell receptor beta chain was obtained from a study of T cell responses to AZD1222 COVID-19 vaccine. Whole-study context: Second-dose intervals near 4 or 12 weeks were combined. Study conclusions and caveats: Sampling captured repertoires only after the peak T cell response. White British people made up most donors, females outnumbered males, and clonal diversity was possibly underestimated. The reported proportion of spike-specific TCRs targeting unmutated variant regions was nearly half.

The CDR3 runs 10 residues. CDR1 and CDR2 (germline): DFQATT, SNEGSKA (reference sequence). Points on this clone: The antigen remains unidentified.

Here immunoSEQ multiplex PCR was the method, and the copy in TCRdb shows in-frame clones only, minus some. This sample has under 300,000 clones, with 80% to 95% found just once. This TCR was recovered from an adult in good health. The chain is built from TRBV20-1 and TRBJ2-7, with D perhaps matching TRBD2 (6 bases). Source: peripheral blood, taken on day 0 of AZD1222 vaccination. The CDR3 protein is CSSGVHEQYF. CDR3 in DNA: TGCAGCTCGGGGGTCCACGAGCAGTACTTC.